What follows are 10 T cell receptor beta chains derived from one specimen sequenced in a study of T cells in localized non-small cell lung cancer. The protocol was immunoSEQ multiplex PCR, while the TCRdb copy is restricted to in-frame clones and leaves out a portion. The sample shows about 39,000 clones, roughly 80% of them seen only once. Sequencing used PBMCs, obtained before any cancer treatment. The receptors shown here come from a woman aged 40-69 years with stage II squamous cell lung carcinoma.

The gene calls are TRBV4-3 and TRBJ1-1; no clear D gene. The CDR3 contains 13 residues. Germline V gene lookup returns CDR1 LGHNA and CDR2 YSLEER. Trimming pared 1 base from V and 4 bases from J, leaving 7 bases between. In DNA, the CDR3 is TGCGCCAGCAGCCAAGGACAATTCACTGAAGCTTTCTTT. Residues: CASSQGQFTEAFF.

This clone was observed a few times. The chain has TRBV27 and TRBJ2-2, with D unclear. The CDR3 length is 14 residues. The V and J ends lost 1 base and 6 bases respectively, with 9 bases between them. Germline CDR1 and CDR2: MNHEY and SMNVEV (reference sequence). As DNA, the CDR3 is TGTGCCAGCAGTTTATATGAAATGGCCGGGGAGCTGTTTTTT. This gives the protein CASSLYEMAGELFF.

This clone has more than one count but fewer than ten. The CDR3 region has the DNA TGTGCCAGCAGCCGAAGCCCCGACCGGTATGATGAGCAGTTCTTC. This codes for CASSRSPDRYDEQFF. The chain joins TRBV4-2 to TRBJ2-1; D remains ambiguous. CDR3 length: 15 residues. V was clipped by 4 bases and J by 8 bases, with 18 bases between them. Germline CDR1 is LGHNA and CDR2 is YNFKEQ.

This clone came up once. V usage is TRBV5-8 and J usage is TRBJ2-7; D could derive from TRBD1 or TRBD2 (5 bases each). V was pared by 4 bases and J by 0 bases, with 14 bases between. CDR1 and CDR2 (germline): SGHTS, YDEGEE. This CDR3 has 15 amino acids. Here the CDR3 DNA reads TGTGCCAGCAGCGGGGGTTGGGTCAACTCCTACGAGCAGTACTTC. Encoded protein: CASSGGWVNSYEQYF. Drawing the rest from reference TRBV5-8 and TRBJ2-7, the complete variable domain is EAGVTQSPTHLIKTRGQQATLRCSPISGHTSVYWYQQALGLGLQFLLWYDEGEERNRGNFPPRFSGRQFPNYSSELNVNALELEDSALYLCASSGGWVNSYEQYFGPGTRLTVT.

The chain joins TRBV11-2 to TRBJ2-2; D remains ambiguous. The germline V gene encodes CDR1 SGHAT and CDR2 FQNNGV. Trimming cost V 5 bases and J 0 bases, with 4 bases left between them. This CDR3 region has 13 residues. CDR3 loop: CASSPPNTGELFF. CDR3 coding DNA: TGTGCCAGCAGCCCGCCGAACACCGGGGAGCTGTTTTTT. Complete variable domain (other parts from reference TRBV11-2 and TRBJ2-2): EAGVAQSPRYKIIEKRQSVAFWCNPISGHATLYWYQQILGQGPKLLIQFQNNGVVDDSQLPKDRFSAERLKGVDSTLKIQPAKLEDSAVYLCASSPPNTGELFFGEGSRLTVL.

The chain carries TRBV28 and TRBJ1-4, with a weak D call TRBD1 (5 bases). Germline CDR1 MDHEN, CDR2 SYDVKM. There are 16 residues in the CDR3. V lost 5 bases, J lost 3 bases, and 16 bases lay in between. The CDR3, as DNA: TGTGCCAGCAGTAGACCCTCGGGGGAGGCTAATGAAAAACTGTTTTTT. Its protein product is CASSRPSGEANEKLFF.

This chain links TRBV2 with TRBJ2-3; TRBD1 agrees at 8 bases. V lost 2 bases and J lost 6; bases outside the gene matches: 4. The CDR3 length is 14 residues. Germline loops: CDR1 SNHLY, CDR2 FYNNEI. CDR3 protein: CASSESWTGDTQYF. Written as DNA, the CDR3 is TGTGCCAGCAGTGAATCATGGACAGGGGATACGCAGTATTTT.

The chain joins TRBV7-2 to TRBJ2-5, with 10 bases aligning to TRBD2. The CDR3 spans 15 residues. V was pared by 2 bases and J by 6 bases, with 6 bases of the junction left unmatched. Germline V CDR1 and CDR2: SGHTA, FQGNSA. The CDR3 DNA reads TGTGCCAGCAGCTTAAGGGCTAGCGGGAGCCAGACCCAGTACTTC. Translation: CASSLRASGSQTQYF.

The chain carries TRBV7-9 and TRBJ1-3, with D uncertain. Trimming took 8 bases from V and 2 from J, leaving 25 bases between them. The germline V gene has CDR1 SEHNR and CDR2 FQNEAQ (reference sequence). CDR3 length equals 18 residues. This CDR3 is CASGPTLGNPEAGNTIYF. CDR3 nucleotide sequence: TGTGCCAGCGGACCCACGCTTGGGAACCCGGAGGCTGGAAACACCATATATTTT.

The CDR3 spells CATSLNRDSGNYGYTF. The DNA for the CDR3 is TGTGCCACCAGCCTAAACCGGGACAGCGGTAACTATGGCTACACCTTC. This chain connects TRBV15 to TRBJ1-2; 7 bases line up with TRBD1. V gave up 5 bases and J gave up 1 base; unmatched junction bases: 10. CDR3 length: 16 amino acids. From germline, CDR1 is LNHNV and CDR2 YYDKDF (reference sequence).